A single T cell receptor (beta chain) is shown here with its context. Its target antigen remains unknown. Base qualities are not recorded, but no much larger clone differs from it by a single base. The entry originates in a study of T cell repertoires in breast cancer (dated by TCRdb to 2016 to 2017). Background on the whole study: Samples profiled in the study came from tumors, lymph nodes and peripheral blood lymphocytes of breast cancer patients, along with peripheral blood from healthy control donors. Because breast cancer has a low mutational burden and common mutations are rare, the study reasoned that TCRs shared between breast cancer patients would target shared antigens. ER+/PR+ status was present in the majority of the 20 or so patient tumors that were analyzed for shared TCRs. Tumors and tumor-involved lymph nodes were minced, digested with Liberase and DNase, and then passed through 70-um and 40-um filters. Sequencing yielded on average approximately 500,000 sequences per sample and about 10 reads per input cell. Controls included nine healthy donors of an age range similar to the patients. Tumor-free lymph nodes were processed with no enzymatic digestion, and blood samples were separated using Ficoll. Paper-wide results and their limitations: Emulsion RT-PCR was considered qualitative rather than quantitative, because transcript abundance and primer differences skewed the recovery of clones. Possible tumor specificity was suggested for approximately 18 TCR pairs that were shared across seven or more patient tumors yet rarely found in control blood. TRBV7 predominance was observed among shared TCRs, which possibly reflected tumor recognition or mispriming bias from eight TRBV7 primers. Shared TCRs were encoded by various nucleotide sequences, which suggests selection and expansion based on antigen. Discarding singleton TCRs and sampling only part of each tumor may have missed genuine antitumor clones. Compared with tumor-free nodes, tumor-involved sentinel lymph nodes shared about fourfold more TCRs with matched tumor repertoires (around 7.7% versus 2%).

Counted from cysteine to phenylalanine, this CDR3 has 18 amino acids. Only the CDR3 DNA is retained, 54 bases long and in frame from the first base. Based on the germline V gene, the CDR1 and CDR2 sequences are MGHRA and YSYEKL. Relative to germline, V is 0 bases shorter and J is 0 bases shorter, with 15 bases between their ends. To analyze paired alpha-beta TCRs of CD8+ T cells, the researchers used an expanded emulsion RT-PCR method with primers covering all TCR V genes. CD8+ T cells were isolated with a CD8 positive selection kit and incubated overnight in 8 to 10 IU/mL IL-2 before emulsion RT-PCR. The library was generated by emulsion pairing. Unpaired genes were suppressed in a second nested PCR with blocking oligos, after which Illumina adaptors and barcodes were added in a third nested PCR. Each emulsion RT-PCR master mix held roughly 4,500-250,000 T cells and included C-region, Stepout and V-region primers. Emulsions were generated with the Micellula Emulsion and Purification Kit, and RT-PCR used Qiagen OneStep RT-PCR reagents. Pooled libraries were sequenced on an Illumina MiSeq with paired-end 2 x 250 reads. The paper's processing steps were these. Read pairs were joined in Galaxy and clipped at the engineered overlap into separate alpha and beta files; unclipped reads were discarded. Alpha-beta pairs were assigned with CompleteTCR, a MiTCR-based pipeline that links chains sharing read cluster identifiers using an R script. TCR sequences that were observed only once, representing about 1-3%, were removed as potential sequencing errors. TCRdb's own reprocessing of the public reads used fastp at Q25 and MiXCR and kept productive beta chains. Rows with one shared CDR3 protein collapse into an entry with the most common genes and DNA. These V and J calls rely on TCRdb rather than the paper's analysis. The sample table records about 40,000 distinct CDR3 sequences; about 41% of these occur just once. The ten largest account for about 60% of the sample.

The chain uses TRBV4-1 and TRBJ1-3; perhaps TRBD1 is the D gene, with 5 bases matching. The clonotype was recovered from a pool of human donors with breast cancer or a healthy control (not recorded which). Sequenced input: CD8+ T cells. Here the CDR3 is given as CASSQERGLAHSGNTIYF. The sequence in DNA is TGCGCCAGCAGCCAAGAGCGGGGGTTGGCCCACTCTGGAAACACCATATATTTT.